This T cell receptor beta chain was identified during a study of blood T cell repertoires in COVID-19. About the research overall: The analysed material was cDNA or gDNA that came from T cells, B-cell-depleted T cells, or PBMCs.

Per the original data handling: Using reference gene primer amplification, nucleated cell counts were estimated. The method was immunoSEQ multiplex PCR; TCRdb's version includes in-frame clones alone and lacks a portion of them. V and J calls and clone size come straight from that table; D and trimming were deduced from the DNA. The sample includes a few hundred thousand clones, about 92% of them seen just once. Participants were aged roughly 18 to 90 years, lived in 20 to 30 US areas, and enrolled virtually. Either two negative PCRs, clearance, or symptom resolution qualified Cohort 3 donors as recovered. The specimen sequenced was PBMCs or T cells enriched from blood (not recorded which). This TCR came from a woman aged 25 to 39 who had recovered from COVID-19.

CDR3 residues: CASSYRFPLNTEAFF. CDR3 DNA: TGTGCCAGCAGTTACCGGTTCCCCCTAAACACTGAAGCTTTCTTT. The chain uses TRBV6-5 and TRBJ1-1; D ambiguous. The germline V gene encodes CDR1 MNHEY and CDR2 SVGAGI. The CDR3 is 15 amino acids. The ends were cut back, 2 bases at V and 2 bases at J, with 12 bases in the middle.